The 28 T cell receptor beta chains reported below all come from one sample, sequenced in a study of T-cell memory formation after mild COVID-19. TCRdb processed the 5' RACE reads anew with MiXCR; each CDR3 protein has one entry. The data contain fewer than 350,000 distinct CDR3 sequences, more than 15% of them singletons. Sequencing used PBMCs or a T cell subset sorted from them (not recorded which). Receptor source: a man younger than 35 who had mild COVID-19 (a few samples of this study predate the infection). Cell type and time point are not known.

This clonotype was detected only a few times. The CDR3 region is CATHGVSTDTQYF. The CDR3 DNA is TGTGCGACCCACGGGGTTAGCACAGATACGCAGTATTTT. This chain links TRBV6-5 with TRBJ2-3, with TRBD2 as a possible D gene (5 bases). This CDR3 comprises 13 residues. CDR1 is MNHEY, CDR2 SVGAGI, per germline.

The genes are TRBV5-1 and TRBJ2-7; 10 nucleotides align to TRBD1. The CDR3 loop spans 15 amino acids. Germline-derived CDR1 and CDR2 are SGHRS and YFSETQ. V shed 0 bases, J shed 2 bases, and the junction held 2 bases outside the gene matches. The CDR3 loop reads CASSLGDRGPYEQYF. CDR3 sequence (DNA): TGCGCCAGCAGCTTGGGTGACAGGGGGCCCTACGAGCAGTACTTC.

This clonotype was seen repeatedly, ten times or more. CDR3 sequence (DNA): TGCGCCAGCAGGACATTTGGGGGCGCAGAGACCCAGTACTTC. Translating it yields CASRTFGGAETQYF. This rearrangement joins TRBV5-1 to TRBJ2-5, with D possibly being TRBD1 (6 bases). The CDR3 length is 14 residues. V lost 5 bases, J lost 4 bases, and 15 bases lay in between. CDR1 is SGHRS, CDR2 YFSETQ, per germline.

The chain joins TRBV6-5 to TRBJ2-2, with 7 nucleotides matching TRBD2. This CDR3 is 15 amino acids long. The V gene's germline CDR1 is MNHEY and CDR2 SVGAGI. The V gene end was trimmed by 5 bases and the J gene end by 4 bases; junction bases not matched to a gene: 7. Here the CDR3 reads CASSPGGLPTGELFF. The CDR3 DNA is TGTGCCAGCAGTCCCGGGGGACTACCCACCGGGGAGCTGTTTTTT.

This clonotype was found many times. The rearrangement joins TRBV20-1 to TRBJ1-3; 8 bases align to TRBD1. Trimming at V came to 6 bases and at J to 4 bases, leaving 8 bases not matched to a gene. CDR1 is DFQATT and CDR2 is SNEGSKA in the germline V gene (reference sequence). The CDR3 consists of 14 residues. CDR3 sequence reads: CSARQDRAGNTIYF. In DNA, the CDR3 is TGCAGTGCCAGACAGGACAGGGCGGGAAACACCATATATTTT.

This clonotype has at least ten counts. V gene TRBV5-1 combines with J gene TRBJ2-2; D gene uncertain. Trimming left V 4 bases short and J 1 base short, with 5 bases between. The CDR3 length is 13 residues. Germline V gene sequence: CDR1 SGHRS, CDR2 YFSETQ. The CDR3 region has the DNA TGCGCCAGCAGCCAACAGAACACCGGGGAGCTGTTTTTT. It is translated as CASSQQNTGELFF.

Only a few counts were recorded for this clonotype. V usage is TRBV5-6 and J usage is TRBJ1-2; a possible D gene is TRBD1 (6 bases). Germline CDR1 is SGHDT and CDR2 is YYEEEE. The CDR3 totals 11 residues. The V end lost 5 bases, the J end lost 7 bases, and 9 bases lay between the germline ends. CDR3 sequence (DNA): TGTGCCAGCAGTCTGGACAGTGGCTACACCTTC. Its protein product is CASSLDSGYTF.

V gene TRBV3-1 combines with J gene TRBJ2-7; no firm D call. V was pared by 2 bases and J by 5 bases, with 13 bases between. This CDR3 is built from 14 residues. The germline CDR1 and CDR2 sequences are LGHDT and YNNKEL (reference sequence). CDR3 region: CASSQIGIGNEQYF. The CDR3 coding sequence is TGTGCCAGCAGCCAAATCGGAATAGGAAACGAGCAGTACTTC.

This clonotype was detected a few times. The chain combines TRBV20-1 with TRBJ1-2; 10 bases are a match to TRBD1. J was trimmed by 6 bases and V by 3 bases; bases with no gene match: 7. Germline assignment: CDR1 DFQATT and CDR2 SNEGSKA (reference sequence). This CDR3 comprises 14 residues. CDR3 residues: CSASRDRGENGYTF. CDR3 in DNA: TGCAGTGCTAGCCGGGACAGGGGAGAAAATGGCTACACCTTC.

This clonotype appeared a few times. J is TRBJ2-1 and V is TRBV7-9; perhaps TRBD2 as D (6 bases). Germline values: CDR1 SEHNR, CDR2 FQNEAQ (reference sequence). V was pared by 7 bases and J by 8 bases, with 24 bases between. The CDR3 sequence is 16 residues long. The chain's CDR3 is CASIPPGLLNLDEQFF. CDR3 sequence (DNA): TGTGCCAGCATCCCTCCGGGACTCTTAAATCTCGATGAGCAGTTCTTC.

This clonotype has only a few counts. V is TRBV5-4 and J is TRBJ1-2; 7 bases are shared with TRBD1. CDR1 and CDR2 from the germline V gene are SGHNT and YYREEE (reference sequence). This CDR3 comprises 13 residues. The junction had 6 bases not matched to a gene; V was cut back by 2 bases and J by 8 bases. The CDR3: CASSFGQEGGYTF. CDR3 DNA: TGTGCCAGCAGCTTCGGACAGGAAGGAGGCTACACCTTC.

The rearrangement uses TRBV5-1 and TRBJ2-3; D not resolved. Germline-derived CDR1 and CDR2 are SGHRS and YFSETQ. V lost 2 bases and J lost 0, with 10 bases in between. The CDR3 covers 15 residues. The DNA for the CDR3 is TGCGCCAGCAGCTTCGGACCCCAGAGCACAGATACGCAGTATTTT. Amino acids: CASSFGPQSTDTQYF.

This clonotype has only a few counts. J is TRBJ1-1 and V is TRBV7-6, with D tentatively TRBD1 (5 bases). V was clipped by 5 bases and J by 5 bases, with 12 bases between them. Germline-derived CDR1 and CDR2 are SGHVS and FNYEAQ. The CDR3 is made up of 13 amino acids. The CDR3 DNA reads as TGTGCCAGCAGCCGGATACGGGGGACTGAAGCTTTCTTT. This codes for CASSRIRGTEAFF.

CDR3 amino acids: CASSQGDGGNTIYF. The CDR3, as DNA: TGTGCCAGCAGCCAAGGGGACGGTGGAAACACCATATATTTT. V gene TRBV3-1 combines with J gene TRBJ1-3, with D perhaps TRBD1 (5 bases). Trimming cost V 1 base and J 3 bases, with 7 bases left between them. The CDR3 is 14 amino acids. From germline, CDR1 is LGHDT and CDR2 YNNKEL (reference sequence).

This clonotype was counted a few times. The genes are TRBV25-1 and TRBJ1-6; no reliable D call. The germline V gene has CDR1 MGHDK and CDR2 SYGVNS. V was pared by 2 bases and J by 10 bases, with 3 bases between. This CDR3 contains 11 residues. CDR3 protein: CASSEGSPLHF. For the CDR3, the DNA is TGTGCCAGCAGTGAAGGGTCACCCCTCCACTTT.

The chain joins TRBV29-1 to TRBJ1-3; 10 positions match TRBD1. The germline gives CDR1 SQVTM, CDR2 ANQGSEA. V lost 7 bases to trimming and J lost 9 bases; unmatched junction nucleotides: 15. This CDR3 has 15 amino acids. The CDR3 region is CSAPAGQGSPGTIYF. CDR3 bases: TGCAGCGCGCCGGCGGGACAGGGGAGCCCCGGCACCATATATTTT.

The chain carries TRBV5-1 and TRBJ1-2, with D possibly matching TRBD1 (5 bases). Germline values: CDR1 SGHRS, CDR2 YFSETQ. The CDR3 consists of 12 residues. V was pared by 0 bases and J by 8 bases, with 8 bases between. CDR3: CASSLGQLGYTF. The CDR3 nucleotides are TGCGCCAGCAGCTTGGGACAGCTCGGCTACACCTTC.

This clonotype was seen at least ten times. The CDR3 reads CASSEGHQETQYF. The CDR3 DNA is TGCGCCAGCAGTGAGGGACACCAAGAGACCCAGTACTTC. The genes are TRBV10-1 and TRBJ2-5; D is uncertain. The CDR3 is made up of 13 amino acids. The ends were cut back, 2 bases at V and 0 bases at J, with 4 bases in the middle. Germline V gene sequence: CDR1 WNHNN, CDR2 SYGVQD (reference sequence).

The chain employs TRBV12-3 or TRBV12-4 and TRBJ1-4, with 8 nucleotides matching TRBD1. This CDR3 region has 14 residues. V was clipped by 6 bases and J by 8 bases; unmatched bases: 8. Written as DNA, the CDR3 is TGTGCCAGCAGCCTGGCAGGGGGCATGGAAAAACTGTTTTTT. Residues: CASSLAGGMEKLFF.

This clonotype appeared a few times. The gene calls are TRBV25-1 and TRBJ1-5, with D possibly TRBD1 on 5 matching bases. The germline V gene encodes CDR1 MGHDK and CDR2 SYGVNS. The CDR3 contains 15 residues. Trimming cost V 1 base and J 2 bases, with 9 bases left between them. The CDR3 sequence: CASSESGYRNQPQHF. DNA for the CDR3: TGTGCCAGCAGTGAATCAGGGTACCGCAATCAGCCCCAGCATTTT.

The table lists this clonotype with many counts. The genes are TRBV6-5 and TRBJ2-7; 9 bases agree with TRBD1. The germline gives CDR1 MNHEY, CDR2 SVGAGI. This CDR3 has 15 amino acids. V was clipped by 6 bases and J by 2 bases; unmatched bases: 8. The CDR3 DNA reads TGTGCCAGCAGAACCGGGACAGGGAGTCCCTACGAGCAGTACTTC. This translates into CASRTGTGSPYEQYF.

DNA for the CDR3: TGCGCCAGCAGCCAACTATCCCTAGTCCCGGGGGGCCCCTACGAGCAGTACTTC. It encodes CASSQLSLVPGGPYEQYF. The chain employs TRBV4-1 and TRBJ2-7, with D maybe TRBD2 (7 bases). Germline lookup yields CDR1 MGHRA and CDR2 YSYEKL. The length of the CDR3 is 18 residues. Deletions cut 2 bases from V and 2 bases from J, with 22 bases between.

This clonotype showed up many times. This rearrangement joins TRBV7-2 to TRBJ2-3; 8 nucleotides line up with TRBD2. The CDR3 is made up of 17 amino acids. Germline V gene sequence: CDR1 SGHTA, CDR2 FQGNSA. With V trimmed by 4 bases and J by 4 bases, 13 bases remained unmatched. The CDR3 coding sequence is TGTGCCAGCAGCTCACTGCCCCTAGCGGGTTTCGCAGATACGCAGTATTTT. Protein: CASSSLPLAGFADTQYF.

The rearrangement uses TRBV4-3 and TRBJ2-2; the D gene could be TRBD1 or TRBD2 (5 bases each). Germline V gene data show CDR1 as LGHNA and CDR2 as YSLEER. The CDR3 extends over 16 amino acids. V lost 3 bases, J lost 4 bases, and 15 bases lay in between. The CDR3, as DNA: TGCGCCAGCAGCCAGGGACCCCTCGGAGCCACCGGGGAGCTGTTTTTT. This encodes CASSQGPLGATGELFF.

This clonotype was counted between two and nine times. This chain links TRBV6-1 with TRBJ2-3; unclear D gene. Germline lookup yields CDR1 MNHNS and CDR2 SASEGT. This CDR3 region has 15 residues. The germline V and J ends were trimmed by 5 bases and 2 bases, with 14 bases remaining between them. CDR3 amino acids: CASSREDGPTDTQYF. In nucleotides, the CDR3 is TGTGCCAGCAGTCGTGAGGACGGCCCCACAGATACGCAGTATTTT.

V is TRBV7-2 and J is TRBJ1-6; D is ambiguous. V gave up 1 base and J gave up 14 bases, with 12 bases separating them. CDR1 and CDR2 (germline): SGHTA, FQGNSA. The CDR3 loop spans 13 amino acids. The DNA of the CDR3 is TGTGCCAGCAGCTTAGAGGATATGAGTTCCCTCCACTTT. Its protein product is CASSLEDMSSLHF.

This clonotype has just a few counts. This rearrangement joins TRBV6-6 to TRBJ2-3; 8 nucleotides align to TRBD2. V lost 6 bases and J lost 4; bases outside the gene matches: 6. Germline CDR1 reads MNHNY; CDR2 reads SVGAGI (reference sequence). The CDR3 consists of 14 residues. In nucleotides, the CDR3 is TGTGCCAGCAGCAACGGGGGGGGAGCAGATACGCAGTATTTT. Amino acids: CASSNGGGADTQYF.

This clonotype appeared once. The genes are TRBV4-2 and TRBJ1-2, with TRBD1 as a possible D gene (6 bases). CDR3 length: 14 residues. Per germline, CDR1 LGHNA and CDR2 YNFKEQ. Trimming left V 4 bases short and J 4 bases short, with 13 bases between. CDR3 nucleotides: TGTGCCAGCAGCCCAGCAGGGGAAGGCTATGGCTACACCTTC. This encodes CASSPAGEGYGYTF.